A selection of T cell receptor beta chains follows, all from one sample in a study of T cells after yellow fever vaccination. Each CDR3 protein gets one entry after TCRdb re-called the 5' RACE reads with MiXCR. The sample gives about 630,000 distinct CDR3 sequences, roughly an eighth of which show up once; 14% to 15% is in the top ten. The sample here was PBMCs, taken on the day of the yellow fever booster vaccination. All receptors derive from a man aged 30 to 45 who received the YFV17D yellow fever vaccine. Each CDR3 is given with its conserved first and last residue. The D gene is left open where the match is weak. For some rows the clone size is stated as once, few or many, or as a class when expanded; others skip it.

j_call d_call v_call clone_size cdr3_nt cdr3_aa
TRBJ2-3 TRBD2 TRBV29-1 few TGCAGCGTTGTGGAGAGCGGGATAGGTGATACGCAGTATTTT CSVVESGIGDTQYF
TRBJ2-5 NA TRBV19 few TGTGCCAGTAGTATAGGCAGGGGCTACGCCGAAGGGGAGACCCAGTACTTC CASSIGRGYAEGETQYF
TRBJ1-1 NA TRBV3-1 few TGTGCCAGCAGCCAACTATCACAGGGCAACACTGAAGCTTTCTTT CASSQLSQGNTEAFF
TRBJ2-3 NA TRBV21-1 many TGTGCCAGCAGCAAGATGATCGTTAAGTGGTATTTT CASSKMIVKWYF
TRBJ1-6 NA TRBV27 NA TGTGCCAGCAGACCTGCGGGCTATAATTCACCCCTCCACTTT CASRPAGYNSPLHF
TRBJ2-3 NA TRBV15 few TGTGCCACCAGCAGAGCGGGGCGCATTTCAGATACGCAGTATTTT CATSRAGRISDTQYF
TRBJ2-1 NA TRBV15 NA TGTGCCACCAGCAGAGACGCGAGGAATGAGCAGTTCTTC CATSRDARNEQFF
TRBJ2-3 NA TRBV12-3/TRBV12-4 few TGTGCCAGCACCGAGACAGTCCTTCGGCTCGGTACGCAGTATTTT CASTETVLRLGTQYF
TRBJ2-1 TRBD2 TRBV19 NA TGTGCCAGTAGTATTGGGGGGACTAGCGCGAACAATGAGCAGTTCTTC CASSIGGTSANNEQFF
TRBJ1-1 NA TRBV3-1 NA TGTGCCAGCAGCCCAATTTTCACCGAATTTAACACTGAAGCTTTCTTT CASSPIFTEFNTEAFF
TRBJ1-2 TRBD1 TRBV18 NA TGTGCCAGCTCACCGGGACAGGGGAGGCAGATGAACTATGGCTACACCTTC CASSPGQGRQMNYGYTF
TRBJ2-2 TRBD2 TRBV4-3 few TGCGCCAGCAGCCAAGGGACTAGCAACACCGGGGAGCTGTTTTTT CASSQGTSNTGELFF
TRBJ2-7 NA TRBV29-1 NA TGCAGCGTTTTGGATTACGGCTCCTACGAGCAGTACTTC CSVLDYGSYEQYF